This T cell receptor (beta chain) came from a study of blood T cells in healthy people across ages. About the research overall: About one barcoded beta molecule per two T cells was captured by template switching.

It was with a sample-barcoded 5' primer and a J-beta primer mix that a second PCR of about 6 to 12 cycles was run. TCRdb re-analysed the 5' RACE reads in MiXCR, keeping a single row per CDR3 protein. The table lists about 930,000 distinct CDR3 sequences, 29% of them singletons. Germline lookup yields CDR1 MDHEN and CDR2 SYDVKM. This CDR3 is 13 amino acids long. V was pared by 6 bases and J by 7 bases, with 7 bases of the junction left unmatched. This sample also appeared in a second study, on T cells of mothers and their children. From that report: Material was donated by three healthy Caucasian mothers and their six children. In cDNA synthesis, all of the extracted RNA was used at roughly 1.5 ug per 15 ul. Unrelated mother-child pairs always had slightly, but never significantly, lower normalized overlap than related pairs.

The sequence was obtained from a woman aged 40 to 49 in good health. The sequenced sample was blood. The chain employs TRBV28 and TRBJ1-1, with 8 bases fitting TRBD1. In DNA, the CDR3 is TGTGCCAGCAGCTTGACAGGGGTCGGTGAAGCTTTCTTT. This encodes CASSLTGVGEAFF.